These T cell receptor beta chains were read from a single sample in a study of early T cells in non-severe SARS-CoV-2 infection. TCRdb fed the 5' RACE reads into MiXCR, producing one record per CDR3 protein. The sample lists over 50,000 distinct CDR3 sequences, more than 10% occurring once. What was sequenced was whole blood. The receptors were gathered from an adult who was a healthcare worker with PCR-confirmed SARS-CoV-2 infection or an uninfected control (not recorded which). The CDR3 runs from the conserved cysteine through the conserved F or W. The D gene is left open where the match is weak. Where a row states a size, it is once, few, many or the class of an expanded clone; other rows omit it.

CDR3nt,CDR3aa,j_gene,abundance,d_gene,v_gene
TGCAGTGCTAGTTATAGCGGGGGGTCGTACGAGCAGTACTTC,CSASYSGGSYEQYF,TRBJ2-7,many,TRBD2,TRBV20-1
TGTGCCAGCAGCTTCTTTCAGGGTTCAGCTTTCTTT,CASSFFQGSAFF,TRBJ1-1,.,.,TRBV7-2
TGTGCCAGCAGCTTATACTGGCAGGAGATAGAAAAACTGTTTTTT,CASSLYWQEIEKLFF,TRBJ1-4,.,.,TRBV11-2
TGCAGTGCTAGAGATCTTGCGGGAGTAGCCAAAAACATTCAGTACTTC,CSARDLAGVAKNIQYF,TRBJ2-4,.,TRBD2,TRBV20-1
TGTGCCAGCGGTGGGGACAGGCGGGGCGAGCAGTACTTC,CASGGDRRGEQYF,TRBJ2-7,few,TRBD1,TRBV3-1
TGCAGCGTTGGCCAGGGGAACACTGAAGCTTTCTTT,CSVGQGNTEAFF,TRBJ1-1,.,.,TRBV29-1
TGTGCCTCCGGAGGAGACGCCCATAATAGCAATCAGCCCCAGCATTTT,CASGGDAHNSNQPQHF,TRBJ1-5,many,.,TRBV30
TGTGCCAGCAGCCAAGGCGGACTAGCGGGATACAATGAGCAGTTCTTC,CASSQGGLAGYNEQFF,TRBJ2-1,.,TRBD2,TRBV14
TGTGCCAGCAGCCCCGACCCGGTCTACAATGAGCAGTTCTTC,CASSPDPVYNEQFF,TRBJ2-1,few,.,TRBV7-2
TGCAGTGCCACAGACGCTAGCGGGGCGGAGACCCAGTACTTC,CSATDASGAETQYF,TRBJ2-5,.,TRBD2,TRBV20-1
TGCGCCAGCAGCTTGGGCCAGGGGCAGAGAAGCACAGATACGCAGTATTTT,CASSLGQGQRSTDTQYF,TRBJ2-3,.,.,TRBV5-1
TGCGCCAGCAGCCAAGACTCTAGAGGAGAGACCCAGTACTTC,CASSQDSRGETQYF,TRBJ2-5,many,.,TRBV4-3
TGCAGTGCTAGAGTCCCGAAGCAGGGCACAGATACGCAGTATTTT,CSARVPKQGTDTQYF,TRBJ2-3,many,.,TRBV20-1
TGTGCCAGCAGTCCCACAGGGGTAGGAACCGGGGAGCTGTTTTTT,CASSPTGVGTGELFF,TRBJ2-2,few,TRBD1,TRBV28
TGCAGCGTTGAAGGGGGAACCTTCGTTCGTCCTCCCACAGATACGCAGTATTTT,CSVEGGTFVRPPTDTQYF,TRBJ2-3,few,.,TRBV29-1
TGTGCCAGCAGCTTCTACAGGGCAACCACAGATACGCAGTATTTT,CASSFYRATTDTQYF,TRBJ2-3,.,.,TRBV7-9
TGTGCCAGCAGAGGGGGCGCGGGGACTGAAGCTTTCTTT,CASRGGAGTEAFF,TRBJ1-1,.,TRBD1,TRBV6-4
TGTGCCAGTAGTAGGGACAGGGGGAGCTCTGGGGCCAACGTCCTGATTTTC,CASSRDRGSSGANVLIF,TRBJ2-6,few,TRBD1,TRBV19
TGCAGTGCTGGACCGGGAGGGAGAGGCACTGAAGCTTTCTTT,CSAGPGGRGTEAFF,TRBJ1-1,.,.,TRBV20-1
TGTGCCAGCAGCTTAGGGGGAGATGAGCAGTTCTTC,CASSLGGDEQFF,TRBJ2-1,many,.,TRBV7-6
TGTGCCACCAGCTACCAAGAGACCCAGTACTTC,CATSYQETQYF,TRBJ2-5,many,.,TRBV15
TGCGCCAGCAGCCACCTAGCGGGGGGTTACTTAGGGGATACGCAGTATTTT,CASSHLAGGYLGDTQYF,TRBJ2-3,many,TRBD2,TRBV4-1
TGCGCCAGCAGCTTGACAGGGGGCAGAGGGAATGAGCAGTTCTTC,CASSLTGGRGNEQFF,TRBJ2-1,many,TRBD1,TRBV5-1
TGTGCCAGCAGTTACGTCCCTAGCGGGGGGATCCAATCCTACAATGAGCAGTTCTTC,CASSYVPSGGIQSYNEQFF,TRBJ2-1,.,TRBD2,TRBV6-2/TRBV6-3
TGCGCCAGCAGCCCCTTCCGGGACAGAACCTACGAGCAGTACTTC,CASSPFRDRTYEQYF,TRBJ2-7,few,TRBD1,TRBV5-1
TGTGCCAGCAGCCCTTGGCCCAGGGGACCCCTAAAGGGCCAAGAGACCCAGTACTTC,CASSPWPRGPLKGQETQYF,TRBJ2-5,many,.,TRBV7-2
TGTGCCAGCAGTCCCGGCGGGGGCGTCAAGCAGTTCTTC,CASSPGGGVKQFF,TRBJ2-1,.,.,TRBV28
TGTGCCAGCAGCTTACGGGCTCTCGAAAGGGACAATGAGCAGTTCTTC,CASSLRALERDNEQFF,TRBJ2-1,many,.,TRBV7-2
TGTGCCAGCAGCGTAGACCCGGCCGGGCCCGGCTTTGATCTCCCCTTGGTAGATACGCAGTATTTT,CASSVDPAGPGFDLPLVDTQYF,TRBJ2-3,few,.,TRBV9
TGTGCCAGCAGTTGGGGGGGGGTGGGCACAGATACGCAGTATTTT,CASSWGGVGTDTQYF,TRBJ2-3,few,TRBD2,TRBV27
TGTGCCAGTAGTCCCCGTGAGGCGGTGGGCTACAATGAGCAGTTCTTC,CASSPREAVGYNEQFF,TRBJ2-1,few,.,TRBV19
TGTGCCAGCAGTGAGCAGCGGGGGCTTCAAGAGACCCAGTACTTC,CASSEQRGLQETQYF,TRBJ2-5,.,TRBD2,TRBV6-1
TGTGCCAGCAGCGCCACCCCCGGCACCGGGGAGCTGTTTTTT,CASSATPGTGELFF,TRBJ2-2,few,.,TRBV6-2/TRBV6-3
TGCGCCAGCCAGAGACAGGGGGGAAACAATCAGCCCCAGCATTTT,CASQRQGGNNQPQHF,TRBJ1-5,.,TRBD1,TRBV10-1
TGTGCCAGCAGTGAGTTCCGCGGTGGGTACGGGGATAATTCACCCCTCCACTTT,CASSEFRGGYGDNSPLHF,TRBJ1-6,many,.,TRBV2
TGTGCCAGCAGCTTTCTCGACATGGCTACCGGGGAGCTGTTTTTT,CASSFLDMATGELFF,TRBJ2-2,.,.,TRBV11-2
TGCAGTGCTAGGGGAGGCGGGACAGGGCATACTGAAGCTTTCTTT,CSARGGGTGHTEAFF,TRBJ1-1,few,TRBD1,TRBV20-1
TGTGCCAGCTCACCTACCGGGTATAACGATGAGCAGTTCTTC,CASSPTGYNDEQFF,TRBJ2-1,many,.,TRBV18
TGTGCCAGCAGCCAGGGGATATTAGCCAAAAACATTCAGTACTTC,CASSQGILAKNIQYF,TRBJ2-4,.,.,TRBV7-8
TGTGCCAGCAGTCTTCGGGTAGCGGGGGGTATGGGTACGCAGTATTTT,CASSLRVAGGMGTQYF,TRBJ2-3,many,TRBD2,TRBV27
TGTGCCAGCAGTCGGACCGAGACGGATGAGCAGTTCTTC,CASSRTETDEQFF,TRBJ2-1,many,.,TRBV6-2/TRBV6-3